Below, one T cell receptor beta chain is given with its context. Antigen: not known. Different DNA sequences within this sample yield the same CDR3. This specimen comes from a study of OX40 agonist ivuxolimab in advanced cancers. As for the study in general: The eligibility criteria allowed prior anti-PD-1, anti-PD-L1 or anti-CTLA-4 therapy, and about 40% had some. General study points: Undetermined was the antigen specificity of the expanded peripheral T cells.

The sampling schedule covered blood at baseline, cycle 4 day 1, and cycle 7 day 1. This table comes from immunoSEQ multiplex PCR, and its TCRdb copy is limited to in-frame clones, with some not included. The sample consists of tens of thousands of clones, 94% of them appearing once. Germline CDR1 and CDR2: MGHRA and YSYEKL. The CDR3 consists of 15 residues. Unmatched junction bases numbered 1, after V lost 3 bases and J lost 0 bases. The source material was CD4+ or CD8+ T cells sorted from blood, sampled in a trial of the OX40 agonist ivuxolimab. This TCR was sampled from an adult with an advanced solid tumor such as melanoma, head and neck, liver or kidney cancer. The rearrangement joins TRBV4-1 to TRBJ2-7; 11 positions match TRBD1. The CDR3 region is CASSQGTGGSYEQYF. DNA for the CDR3: TGCGCCAGCAGCCAGGGGACAGGGGGCTCCTACGAGCAGTACTTC.